This T cell receptor (beta chain) appears in the sequencing data of a study of blood T cells in healthy people across ages. This clonotype was picked up a small number of times. Alongside a J-beta primer mix, a sample-barcoded 5' primer served in a second PCR lasting 7 to 11 cycles. TCRdb re-called the 5' RACE reads through MiXCR, storing one row per CDR3 protein. The data contain roughly 500,000 distinct CDR3 sequences, 27% of them singletons. This receptor was taken from a woman in her 70s in good health. The sequenced sample was blood.

The CDR3 bases are TGTGCCAGCAGTTTCGCGGGGGGGCTGGACGAGCAGTACTTC. Residues: CASSFAGGLDEQYF. This rearrangement joins TRBV7-9 to TRBJ2-7; 9 bases are a match to TRBD2. This CDR3 has 14 residues. Germline V CDR1 and CDR2: SEHNR, FQNEAQ (reference sequence). J gave up 5 bases and V 6 bases, and 8 bases lay outside the gene matches.